This T cell receptor (beta chain) was documented in a study of blood T cell repertoires in COVID-19. J was trimmed by 5 bases and V by 1 base; bases with no gene match: 6. The germline gives CDR1 SGHAT, CDR2 FQNNGV. There are 16 residues in the CDR3. Some clones are missing from TCRdb's copy, which holds only in-frame ones; the method was immunoSEQ multiplex PCR. Of roughly 140,000 clones in the sample, roughly 81% were seen once. The V gene is TRBV11-2, the J gene TRBJ2-2; 8 nucleotides line up with TRBD1. Sequencing used peripheral blood. The receptor was derived from a woman aged 55 to 70 with COVID-19, enrolled during active disease. The CDR3 nucleotides read TGTGCCAGCAGCTTAGGTTACAGGGGGATGACCGGGGAGCTGTTTTTT. This translates into CASSLGYRGMTGELFF.